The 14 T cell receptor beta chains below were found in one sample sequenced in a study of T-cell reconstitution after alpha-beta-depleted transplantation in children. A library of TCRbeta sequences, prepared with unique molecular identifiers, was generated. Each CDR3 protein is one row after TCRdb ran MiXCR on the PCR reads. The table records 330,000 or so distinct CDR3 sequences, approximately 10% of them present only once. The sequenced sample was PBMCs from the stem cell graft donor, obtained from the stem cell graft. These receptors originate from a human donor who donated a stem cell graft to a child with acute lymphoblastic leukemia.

CDR3 in DNA: TGTGCCAGCAAGGGGCTAGCGGGATTGGATGAGCAGTTCTTC. Its translation: CASKGLAGLDEQFF. V and J are TRBV6-1 and TRBJ2-1, with 9 bases lining up with TRBD2. This CDR3 has 14 amino acids. The germline gives CDR1 MNHNS, CDR2 SASEGT. V lost 7 bases to trimming and J lost 8 bases; unmatched junction nucleotides: 9.

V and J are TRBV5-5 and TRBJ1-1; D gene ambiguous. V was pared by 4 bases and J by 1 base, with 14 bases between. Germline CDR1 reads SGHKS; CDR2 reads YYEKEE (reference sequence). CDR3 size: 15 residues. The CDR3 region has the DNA TGTGCCAGCAGCCCCTGGACGATAGAGAACACTGAAGCTTTCTTT. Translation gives CASSPWTIENTEAFF.

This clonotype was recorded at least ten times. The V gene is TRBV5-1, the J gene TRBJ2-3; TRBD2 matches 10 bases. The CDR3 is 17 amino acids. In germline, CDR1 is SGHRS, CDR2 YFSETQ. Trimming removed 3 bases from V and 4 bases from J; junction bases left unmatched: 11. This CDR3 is CASSSLGTSADPDTQYF. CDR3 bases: TGCGCCAGCAGCTCCCTAGGGACTAGCGCGGATCCAGATACGCAGTATTTT.

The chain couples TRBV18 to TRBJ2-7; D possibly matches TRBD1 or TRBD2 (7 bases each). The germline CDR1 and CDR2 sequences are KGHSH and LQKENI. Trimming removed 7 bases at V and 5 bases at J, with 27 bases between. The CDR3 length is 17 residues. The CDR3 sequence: CASFTSHRRPGGDEQYF. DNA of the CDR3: TGTGCCAGCTTCACCTCTCACAGGCGGCCAGGGGGGGACGAGCAGTACTTC.

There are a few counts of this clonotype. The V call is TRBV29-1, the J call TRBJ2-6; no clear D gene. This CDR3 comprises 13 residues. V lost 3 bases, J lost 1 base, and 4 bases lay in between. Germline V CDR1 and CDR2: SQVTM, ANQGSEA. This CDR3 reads CSVDGSGANVLTF. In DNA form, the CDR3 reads TGCAGCGTTGATGGGTCTGGGGCCAACGTCCTGACTTTC.

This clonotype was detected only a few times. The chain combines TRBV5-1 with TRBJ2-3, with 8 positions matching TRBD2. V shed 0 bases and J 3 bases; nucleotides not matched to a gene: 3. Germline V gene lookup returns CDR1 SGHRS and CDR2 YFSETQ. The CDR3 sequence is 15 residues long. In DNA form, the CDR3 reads TGCGCCAGCAGCTTGGGCGGGAGGCTGACAGATACGCAGTATTTT. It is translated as CASSLGGRLTDTQYF.

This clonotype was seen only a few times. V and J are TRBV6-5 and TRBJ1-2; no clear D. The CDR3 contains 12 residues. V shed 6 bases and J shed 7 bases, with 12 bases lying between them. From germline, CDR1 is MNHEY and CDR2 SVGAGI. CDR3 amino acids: CASSEGGFGYTF. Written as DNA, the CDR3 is TGTGCCAGCAGCGAAGGCGGGTTTGGCTACACCTTC.

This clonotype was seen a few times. This CDR3 is CASSTGAKNIQYF. The DNA for the CDR3 is TGTGCCAGCAGCACAGGAGCCAAAAACATTCAGTACTTC. V usage is TRBV7-2 and J usage is TRBJ2-4; a weak D match, TRBD1 (5 bases). This CDR3 has 13 amino acids. Deletions cut 5 bases from V and 0 bases from J, with 5 bases between. From germline, CDR1 is SGHTA and CDR2 FQGNSA.

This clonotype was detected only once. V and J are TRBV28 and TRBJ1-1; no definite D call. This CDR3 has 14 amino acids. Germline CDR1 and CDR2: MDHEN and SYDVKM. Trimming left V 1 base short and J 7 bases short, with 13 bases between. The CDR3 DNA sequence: TGTGCCAGCAGTTTATCGGACCGACCCGGTGAAGCTTTCTTT. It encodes CASSLSDRPGEAFF. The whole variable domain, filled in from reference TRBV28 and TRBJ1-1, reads DVKVTQSSRYLVKRTGEKVFLECVQDMDHENMFWYRQDPGLGLRLIYFSYDVKMKEKGDIPEGYSVSREKKERFSLILESASTNQTSMYLCASSLSDRPGEAFFGQGTRLTVV.

In DNA form, the CDR3 reads TGCAGTGCTTCCGACAGGGTCCAACAGCCCCAGCATTTT. Translated, it gives CSASDRVQQPQHF. The rearrangement uses TRBV20-1 and TRBJ1-5; 7 bases agree with TRBD1. This CDR3 is 13 amino acids long. Germline values: CDR1 DFQATT, CDR2 SNEGSKA (reference sequence). J lost 7 bases, V lost 5 bases, and 8 bases had no gene match.

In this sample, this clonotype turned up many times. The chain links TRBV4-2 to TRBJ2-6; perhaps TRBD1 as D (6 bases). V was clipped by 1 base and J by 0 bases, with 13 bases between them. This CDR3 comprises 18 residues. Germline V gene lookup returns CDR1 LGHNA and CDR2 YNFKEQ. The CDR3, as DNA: TGTGCCAGCAGCCAAGTTTTCCGACAGGACTCTGGGGCCAACGTCCTGACTTTC. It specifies CASSQVFRQDSGANVLTF.

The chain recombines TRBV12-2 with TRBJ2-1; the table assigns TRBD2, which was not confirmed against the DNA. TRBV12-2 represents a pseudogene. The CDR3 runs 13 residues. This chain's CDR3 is CASRLNWDSLAFF. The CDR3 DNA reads TGTGCAAGTCGCTTAAATTGGGACTCTCTGGCGTTCTTC.

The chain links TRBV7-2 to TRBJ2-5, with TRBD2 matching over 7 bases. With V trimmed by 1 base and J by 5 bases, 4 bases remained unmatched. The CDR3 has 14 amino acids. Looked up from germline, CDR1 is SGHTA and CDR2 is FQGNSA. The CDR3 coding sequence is TGTGCCAGCAGCTTAGAGGTGGGGGGGGAGACCCAGTACTTC. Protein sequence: CASSLEVGGETQYF.

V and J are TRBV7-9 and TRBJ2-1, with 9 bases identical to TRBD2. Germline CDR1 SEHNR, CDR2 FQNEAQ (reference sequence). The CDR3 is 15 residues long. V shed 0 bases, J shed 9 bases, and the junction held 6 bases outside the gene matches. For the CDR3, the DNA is TGTGCCAGCAGCTTAGCGAACGCGGGAGGGGCTGAGCAGTTCTTC. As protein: CASSLANAGGAEQFF.